The 11 T cell receptor beta chains below come from one sample, sequenced in a study of human T cells and chemical hapten exposure. This sample's time point: patch test 1, 2 weeks after DPC sensitization. As to treatment: therapeutic diphenylcyclopropenone sensitization with weekly scalp DPC. One entry per CDR3 protein, called by TCRdb with MiXCR from the RACE reads. The sample lists about 82,000 distinct CDR3 sequences, around 10% occurring once. Sequences were derived from whole blood, sampled in connection with sensitization to the hapten diphenylcyclopropenone (DPC). The receptors stem from a woman in her 50s with alopecia areata. Some clones in this sample may be carry-over from other donors' samples.

This clonotype came up many times. This chain connects TRBV20-1 to TRBJ1-5, with TRBD1 matching 7 bases. Unmatched junction bases numbered 15, after V lost 1 base and J lost 6 bases. Germline V lookup: CDR1 DFQATT, CDR2 SNEGSKA (reference sequence). This CDR3 has 17 amino acids. CDR3 coding DNA: TGCAGTGCTAGAGCCGGGGCCCACAGGGGCGAGGGTCAGCCCCAGCATTTT. It specifies CSARAGAHRGEGQPQHF.

This clonotype showed up many times. The J gene is TRBJ2-5, the V gene TRBV11-2; no firm D call. The germline CDR1 and CDR2 sequences are SGHAT and FQNNGV. This CDR3 comprises 13 residues. Trimming pared 2 bases from V and 5 bases from J, leaving 9 bases between. This CDR3 is CASSLFRRETQYF. CDR3 sequence (DNA): TGTGCCAGCAGCTTATTTCGGCGCGAGACCCAGTACTTC.

The chain recombines TRBV12-3 or TRBV12-4 with TRBJ2-2, with 10 positions matching TRBD2. J lost 1 base, V lost 7 bases, and 6 bases had no gene match. This CDR3 spans 16 amino acids. CDR3: CASKPSGSRNTGELFF. The CDR3 DNA reads as TGTGCCAGCAAACCTAGCGGGAGCAGGAACACCGGGGAGCTGTTTTTT.

This clonotype appeared a few times. The chain employs TRBV5-1 and TRBJ1-5; D remains unclear. Looked up from germline, CDR1 is SGHRS and CDR2 is YFSETQ. The CDR3 is 14 amino acids. V lost 0 bases and J lost 1, with 5 bases in between. The CDR3: CASSLGASNQPQHF. CDR3 sequence (DNA): TGCGCCAGCAGCTTGGGGGCCAGCAATCAGCCCCAGCATTTT.

The chain recombines TRBV3-1 with TRBJ1-1; 7 positions match TRBD1. CDR3 length equals 16 residues. The germline gives CDR1 LGHDT, CDR2 YNNKEL (reference sequence). V was clipped by 4 bases and J by 2 bases; unmatched bases: 10. CDR3 protein: CASSPGTAAPNTEAFF. The CDR3 DNA is TGTGCCAGCAGCCCCGGGACAGCGGCCCCTAACACTGAAGCTTTCTTT.

For the CDR3, the DNA is TGCAGCGTGCTTAGGGGCAATGAGCAGTTCTTC. It encodes CSVLRGNEQFF. The chain has TRBV29-1 and TRBJ2-1; D perhaps matches TRBD1 (5 bases). Trimming removed 6 bases from V and 6 bases from J, with 9 bases in between. Germline V gene sequence: CDR1 SQVTM, CDR2 ANQGSEA. This CDR3 is 11 amino acids long.

This clonotype was observed a few times. V is TRBV9 and J is TRBJ2-2; the D gene could be TRBD1 or TRBD2 (5 bases each). This CDR3 has 14 residues. The ends were cut back, 5 bases at V and 1 base at J, with 9 bases in the middle. Per the germline V gene, CDR1 is SGDLS and CDR2 is YYNGEE. The chain's CDR3 is CASRGTENTGELFF. CDR3 bases: TGTGCCAGCAGGGGGACCGAGAACACCGGGGAGCTGTTTTTT.

This clonotype was counted at least ten times. The chain carries TRBV18 and TRBJ1-5; weak D call: TRBD1 (5 bases). The V gene's germline CDR1 is KGHSH and CDR2 LQKENI. The CDR3 has 15 amino acids. The V end was cut by 6 bases, the J end by 2 bases, with 14 bases between. CDR3 amino acids: CASSFRDGGNQPQHF. CDR3 DNA: TGTGCCAGCTCGTTCAGGGACGGGGGCAATCAGCCCCAGCATTTT.

This clonotype was counted only a few times. The chain couples TRBV24-1 to TRBJ2-1; 7 positions match TRBD1. Per the germline V gene, CDR1 is KGHDR and CDR2 is SFDVKD. The trim removed 5 bases at V and 7 bases at J, leaving 7 bases unmatched. The CDR3 contains 14 residues. The CDR3 nucleotides are TGTGCCACCAGTGTACCGGGACAGCCAAATGAGCAGTTCTTC. It yields the protein CATSVPGQPNEQFF.

A few counts support this clonotype. The J gene is TRBJ2-2, the V gene TRBV7-8, with 9 bases that match TRBD2. CDR1 SGHVS and CDR2 FQNEAQ come from the germline V gene. J lost 6 bases, V lost 6 bases, and 5 bases had no gene match. The CDR3 runs to 14 residues. CDR3 coding DNA: TGTGCCAGCAGGTTAAGCGGGGGGCCCGGGGAGCTGTTTTTT. It encodes CASRLSGGPGELFF. The whole variable domain, remainder taken from reference TRBV7-8 and TRBJ2-2, is GAGVSQSPRYKVAKRGQDVALRCDPISGHVSLFWYQQALGQGPEFLTYFQNEAQLDKSGLPSDRFFAERPEGSVSTLKIQRTQQEDSAVYLCASRLSGGPGELFFGEGSRLTVL.

Only a few counts were recorded for this clonotype. The chain uses TRBV5-1 and TRBJ2-5; 7 bases are shared with TRBD2. CDR1 is SGHRS, CDR2 YFSETQ, per germline. This CDR3 has 17 amino acids. Germline trimming cut 5 bases from V and 2 bases from J; bases unmatched to any gene: 15. The DNA for the CDR3 is TGCGCCAGCAGACTCGAACTAAGCGGGGTATTACAAGAGACCCAGTACTTC. Protein product: CASRLELSGVLQETQYF.